This T cell receptor (beta chain) is drawn from a study of shared clonotypes between healthy human individuals. Sequencing was performed with immunoSEQ multiplex PCR; in TCRdb, only in-frame clones are kept and a portion is missing. Found here are about 2 million clones, about 94% of them singletons; the top ten hold roughly 1.1%. Per the germline V gene, CDR1 is KGHSH and CDR2 is LQKENI. This CDR3 comprises 14 residues. V was cut by 0 bases and J by 6 bases, with 10 bases left in between. Naive CD8 cells lacked CD45RO and underwent positive selection for CCR7, leaving out terminally differentiated effector memory CD45RA+ cells.

This chain links TRBV18 with TRBJ2-3; possible D gene TRBD2, 5 bases. The receptor was derived from a man younger than 35 in good health. Sequencing input: naive CD8+ T cells sorted from blood. CDR3: CASSPPVGEDTQYF. The CDR3 DNA follows: TGTGCCAGCTCACCACCGGTCGGGGAGGATACGCAGTATTTT.